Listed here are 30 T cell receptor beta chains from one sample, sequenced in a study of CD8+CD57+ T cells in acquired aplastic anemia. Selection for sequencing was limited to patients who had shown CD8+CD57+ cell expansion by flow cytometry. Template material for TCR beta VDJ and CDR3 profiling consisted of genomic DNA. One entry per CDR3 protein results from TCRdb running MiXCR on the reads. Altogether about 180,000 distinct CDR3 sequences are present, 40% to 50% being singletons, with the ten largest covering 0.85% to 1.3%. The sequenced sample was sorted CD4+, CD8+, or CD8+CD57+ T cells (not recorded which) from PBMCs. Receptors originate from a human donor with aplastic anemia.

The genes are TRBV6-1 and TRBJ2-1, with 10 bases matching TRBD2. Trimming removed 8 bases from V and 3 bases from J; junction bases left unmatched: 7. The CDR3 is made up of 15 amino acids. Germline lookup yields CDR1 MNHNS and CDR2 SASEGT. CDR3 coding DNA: TGTGCCAGCGGGCGGACTAGCGGAAACTACAATGAGCAGTTCTTC. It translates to CASGRTSGNYNEQFF.

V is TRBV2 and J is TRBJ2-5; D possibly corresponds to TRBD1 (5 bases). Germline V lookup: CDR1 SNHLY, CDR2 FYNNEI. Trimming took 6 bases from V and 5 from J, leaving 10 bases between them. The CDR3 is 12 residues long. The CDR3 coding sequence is TGTGCCAGCAGACCAGGGTTCGAGACCCAGTACTTC. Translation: CASRPGFETQYF.

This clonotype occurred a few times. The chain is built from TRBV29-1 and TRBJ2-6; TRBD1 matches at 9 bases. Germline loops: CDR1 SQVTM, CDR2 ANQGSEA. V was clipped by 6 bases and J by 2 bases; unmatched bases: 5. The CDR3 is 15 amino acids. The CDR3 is CSVGGQGPGANVLTF. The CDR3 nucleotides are TGCAGCGTGGGGGGACAGGGCCCTGGGGCCAACGTCCTGACTTTC.

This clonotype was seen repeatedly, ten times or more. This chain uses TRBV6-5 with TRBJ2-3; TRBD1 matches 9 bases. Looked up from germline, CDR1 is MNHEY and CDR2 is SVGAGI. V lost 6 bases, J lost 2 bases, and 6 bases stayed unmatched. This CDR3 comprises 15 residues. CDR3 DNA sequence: TGTGCCAGCAGGACGGGACAGGGTTACACAGATACGCAGTATTTT. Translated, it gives CASRTGQGYTDTQYF.

CDR3 loop: CASSPRQGVDTQYF. As DNA, the CDR3 is TGTGCCAGCAGCCCTCGACAGGGAGTAGATACGCAGTATTTT. V and J are TRBV7-9 and TRBJ2-3; TRBD1 matches 7 bases. This CDR3 spans 14 amino acids. With 5 bases clipped from V and 5 bases from J, the junction kept 7 bases outside the gene matches. Germline V gene sequence: CDR1 SEHNR, CDR2 FQNEAQ (reference sequence). Full variable domain (remainder filled in from reference TRBV7-9 and TRBJ2-3): DTGVSQNPRHKITKRGQNVTFRCDPISEHNRLYWYRQTLGQGPEFLTYFQNEAQLEKSRLLSDRFSAERPKGSFSTLEIQRTEQGDSAMYLCASSPRQGVDTQYFGPGTRLTVL.

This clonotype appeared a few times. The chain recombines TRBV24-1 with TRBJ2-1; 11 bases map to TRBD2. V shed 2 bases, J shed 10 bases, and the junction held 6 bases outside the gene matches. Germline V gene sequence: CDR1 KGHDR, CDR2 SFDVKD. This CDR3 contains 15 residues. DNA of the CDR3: TGTGCCACCAGTGATTCGATGACTAGCGGGGAAGAGCAGTTCTTC. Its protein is CATSDSMTSGEEQFF.

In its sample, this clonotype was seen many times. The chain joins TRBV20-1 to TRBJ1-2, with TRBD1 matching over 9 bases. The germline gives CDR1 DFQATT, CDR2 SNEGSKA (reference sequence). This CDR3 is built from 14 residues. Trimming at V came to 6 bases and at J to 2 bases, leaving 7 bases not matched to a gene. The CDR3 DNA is TGCAGTGCGTGGGACAGGGTGTCAAACTATGGCTACACCTTC. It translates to CSAWDRVSNYGYTF.

CDR3 bases: TGTGCCAGCAGCCCGATGCGATATGGACACGAACAAGAGACCCAGTACTTC. This encodes CASSPMRYGHEQETQYF. This chain connects TRBV7-3 to TRBJ2-5; maybe TRBD1 (5 bases). Germline-derived CDR1 and CDR2 are SGHTA and FQGTGA. The CDR3 sequence is 17 residues long. V was clipped by 5 bases and J by 2 bases, with 21 bases between them.

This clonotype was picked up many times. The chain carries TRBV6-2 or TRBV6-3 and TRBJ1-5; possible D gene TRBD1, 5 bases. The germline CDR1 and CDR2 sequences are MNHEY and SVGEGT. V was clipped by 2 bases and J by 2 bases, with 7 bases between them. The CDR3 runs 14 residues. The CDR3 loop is CASSYGRGNQPQHF. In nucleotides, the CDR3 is TGTGCCAGCAGTTACGGCAGGGGCAATCAGCCCCAGCATTTT.

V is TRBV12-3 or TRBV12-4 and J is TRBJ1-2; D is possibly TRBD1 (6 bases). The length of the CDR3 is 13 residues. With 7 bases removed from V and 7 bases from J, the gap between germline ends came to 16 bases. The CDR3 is CASMALGGLGYTF. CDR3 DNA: TGTGCCAGCATGGCTTTGGGGGGGCTTGGCTACACCTTC.

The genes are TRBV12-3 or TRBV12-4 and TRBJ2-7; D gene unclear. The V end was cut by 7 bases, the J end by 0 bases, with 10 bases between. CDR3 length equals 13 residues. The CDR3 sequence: CASNIGPSYEQYF. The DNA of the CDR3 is TGTGCCAGCAACATTGGGCCCTCCTACGAGCAGTACTTC.

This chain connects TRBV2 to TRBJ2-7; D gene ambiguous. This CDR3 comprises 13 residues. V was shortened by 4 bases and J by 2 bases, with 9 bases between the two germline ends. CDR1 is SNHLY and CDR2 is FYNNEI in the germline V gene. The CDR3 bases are TGTGCCAGCAGTGGGGGTTCCGCCTACGAGCAGTACTTC. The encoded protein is CASSGGSAYEQYF.

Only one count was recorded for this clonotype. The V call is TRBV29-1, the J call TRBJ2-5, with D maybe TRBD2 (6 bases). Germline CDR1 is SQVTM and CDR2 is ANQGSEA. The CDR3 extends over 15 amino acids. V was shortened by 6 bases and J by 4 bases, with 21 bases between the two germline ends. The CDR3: CSVHDPDGSGETQYF. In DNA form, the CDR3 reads TGCAGCGTCCACGATCCGGACGGGAGTGGAGAGACCCAGTACTTC.

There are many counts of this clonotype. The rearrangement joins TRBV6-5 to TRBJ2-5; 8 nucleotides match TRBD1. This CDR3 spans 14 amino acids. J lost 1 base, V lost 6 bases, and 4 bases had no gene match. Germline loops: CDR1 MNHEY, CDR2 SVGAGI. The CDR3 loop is CASRRDRGQETQYF. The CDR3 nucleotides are TGTGCCAGCAGGCGCGACAGGGGCCAAGAGACCCAGTACTTC.

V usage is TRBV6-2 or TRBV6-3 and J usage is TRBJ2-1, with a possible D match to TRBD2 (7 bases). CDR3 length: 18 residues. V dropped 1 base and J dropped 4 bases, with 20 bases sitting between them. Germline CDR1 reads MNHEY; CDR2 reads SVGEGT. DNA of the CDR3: TGTGCCAGCAGTTACTTTGATGGGGGGGGGCCGGTTTACAATGAGCAGTTCTTC. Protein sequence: CASSYFDGGGPVYNEQFF.

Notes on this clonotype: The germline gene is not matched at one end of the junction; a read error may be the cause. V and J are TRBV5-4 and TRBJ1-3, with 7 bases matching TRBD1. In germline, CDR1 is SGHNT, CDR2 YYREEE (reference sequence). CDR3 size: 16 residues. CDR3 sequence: CASSLGQRLSGNTIYF. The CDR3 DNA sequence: TGTGCCAGCAGTTTGGGACAGCGGCTCTCTGGAAACACCATATATTTT.

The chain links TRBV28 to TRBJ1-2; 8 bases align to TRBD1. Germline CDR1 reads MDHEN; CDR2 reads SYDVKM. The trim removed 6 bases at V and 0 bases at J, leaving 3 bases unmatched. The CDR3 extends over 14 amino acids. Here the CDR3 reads CASSTTGANYGYTF. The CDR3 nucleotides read TGTGCCAGCAGCACGACAGGGGCTAACTATGGCTACACCTTC.

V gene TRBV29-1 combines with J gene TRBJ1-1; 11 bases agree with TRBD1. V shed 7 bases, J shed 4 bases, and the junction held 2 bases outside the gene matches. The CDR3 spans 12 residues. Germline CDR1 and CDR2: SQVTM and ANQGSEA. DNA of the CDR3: TGCAGCGCAGGGACAGGGGGCACTGAAGCTTTCTTT. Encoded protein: CSAGTGGTEAFF.

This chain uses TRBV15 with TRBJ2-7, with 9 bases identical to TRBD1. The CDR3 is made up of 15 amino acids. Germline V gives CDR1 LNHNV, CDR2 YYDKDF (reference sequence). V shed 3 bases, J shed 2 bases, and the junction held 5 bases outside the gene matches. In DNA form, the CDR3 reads TGTGCCACCAGCAGTCACGGGACAGGGACCTACGAGCAGTACTTC. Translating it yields CATSSHGTGTYEQYF. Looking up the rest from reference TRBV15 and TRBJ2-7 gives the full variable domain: DAMVIQNPRYQVTQFGKPVTLSCSQTLNHNVMYWYQQKSSQAPKLLFHYYDKDFNNEADTPDNFQSRRPNTSFCFLDIRSPGLGDTAMYLCATSSHGTGTYEQYFGPGTRLTVT.

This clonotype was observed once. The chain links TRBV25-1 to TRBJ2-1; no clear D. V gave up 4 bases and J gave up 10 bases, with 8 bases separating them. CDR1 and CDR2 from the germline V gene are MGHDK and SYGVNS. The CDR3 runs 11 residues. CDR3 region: CASSGRLEQFF. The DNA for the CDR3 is TGTGCCAGCAGTGGCCGCTTGGAGCAGTTCTTC.

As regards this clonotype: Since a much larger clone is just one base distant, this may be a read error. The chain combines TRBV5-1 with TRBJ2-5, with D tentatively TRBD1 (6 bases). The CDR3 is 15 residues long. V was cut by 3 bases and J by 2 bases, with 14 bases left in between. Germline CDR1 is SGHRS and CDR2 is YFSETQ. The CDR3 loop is CASSSGAGVQETQYF. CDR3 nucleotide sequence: TGCGCCAGCAGCTCAGGGGCAGGGGTGCAAGAGACCCAGTACTTC.

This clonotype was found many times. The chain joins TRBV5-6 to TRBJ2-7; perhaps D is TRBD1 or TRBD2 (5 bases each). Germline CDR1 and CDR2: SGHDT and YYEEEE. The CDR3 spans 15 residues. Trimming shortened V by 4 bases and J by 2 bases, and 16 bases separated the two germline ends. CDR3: CASSPPWDRTYEQYF. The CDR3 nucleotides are TGTGCCAGCAGCCCCCCCTGGGACCGGACCTACGAGCAGTACTTC.

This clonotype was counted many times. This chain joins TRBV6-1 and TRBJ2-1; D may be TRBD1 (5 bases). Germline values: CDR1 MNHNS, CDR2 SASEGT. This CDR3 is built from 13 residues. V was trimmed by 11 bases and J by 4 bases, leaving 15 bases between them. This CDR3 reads CAVVSQGYNEQFF. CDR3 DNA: TGTGCCGTTGTGAGTCAGGGATACAATGAGCAGTTCTTC.

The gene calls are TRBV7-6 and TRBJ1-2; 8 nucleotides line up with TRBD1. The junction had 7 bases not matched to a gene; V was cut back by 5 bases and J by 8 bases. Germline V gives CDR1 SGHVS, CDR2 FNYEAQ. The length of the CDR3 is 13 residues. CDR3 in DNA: TGTGCCAGCAGCCTCGACAGGGGAAGGGGCTACACCTTC. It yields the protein CASSLDRGRGYTF.

DNA for the CDR3: TGCAGTGCTGTCCGGGACAGGGGGCTCTCAAGGCAAGAGACCCAGTACTTC. It translates to CSAVRDRGLSRQETQYF. The genes are TRBV20-1 and TRBJ2-5, with TRBD1 identical over 12 bases. Germline V gene lookup returns CDR1 DFQATT and CDR2 SNEGSKA (reference sequence). The ends lost 5 bases at V and 2 bases at J; junction bases unmatched: 12. This CDR3 comprises 17 residues.

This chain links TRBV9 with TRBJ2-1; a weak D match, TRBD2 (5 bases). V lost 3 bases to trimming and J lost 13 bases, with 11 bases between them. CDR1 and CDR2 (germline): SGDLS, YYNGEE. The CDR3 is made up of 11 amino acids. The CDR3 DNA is TGTGCCAGCAGCGCCCCCGGGGAACAGTTCTTC. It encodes CASSAPGEQFF.

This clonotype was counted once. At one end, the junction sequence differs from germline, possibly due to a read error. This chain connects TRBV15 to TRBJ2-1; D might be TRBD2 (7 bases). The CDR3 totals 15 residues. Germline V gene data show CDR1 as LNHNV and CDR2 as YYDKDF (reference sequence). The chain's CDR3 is CATSRDKGGWDEQFF. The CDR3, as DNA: TGTGCCACAAGCAGAGACAAGGGGGGGTGGGATGAGCAGTTCTTC.

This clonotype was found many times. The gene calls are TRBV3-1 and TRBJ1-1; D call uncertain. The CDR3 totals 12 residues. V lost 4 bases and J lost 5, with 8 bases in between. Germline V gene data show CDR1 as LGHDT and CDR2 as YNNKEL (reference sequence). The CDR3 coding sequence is TGTGCCAGCAGCCTGCAGAGGACTGAAGCTTTCTTT. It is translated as CASSLQRTEAFF.

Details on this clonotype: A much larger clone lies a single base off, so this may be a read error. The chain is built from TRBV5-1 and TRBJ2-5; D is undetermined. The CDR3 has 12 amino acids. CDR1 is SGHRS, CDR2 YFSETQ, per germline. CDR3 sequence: CAGSLVGETQYF. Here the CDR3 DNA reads TGCGCCGGCAGCTTGGTGGGGGAGACCCAGTACTTC.

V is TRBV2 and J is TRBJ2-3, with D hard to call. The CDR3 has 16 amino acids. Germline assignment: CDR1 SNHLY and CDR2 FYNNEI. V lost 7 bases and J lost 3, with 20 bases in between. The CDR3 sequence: CASTYTQTRGTDTQYF. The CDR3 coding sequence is TGTGCCAGCACATATACACAGACCCGAGGAACAGATACGCAGTATTTT.